A single sample gave rise to the 17 T cell receptor beta chains below, sequenced in a study of a mutant IDH1 vaccine in newly diagnosed glioma. Their antigens are not known. Generated by immunoSEQ multiplex PCR, the TCRdb table keeps only in-frame clones and is missing some. The repertoire holds tens of thousands of clones, with 80% to 85% as singletons. The time point is: week 47, end of study. Vaccination comprised doses that each held 300 ug of mutant IDH1 20-mer peptide, plus topical imiquimod. The material sequenced was PBMCs, taken from a glioma patient whose treatment included an IDH1 peptide vaccine. The receptors were gathered from a man aged 25 to 40 with glioma.

The genes are TRBV27 and TRBJ1-5; no clear D gene. Germline assignment: CDR1 MNHEY and CDR2 SMNVEV (reference sequence). The CDR3 loop spans 17 amino acids. V lost 5 bases and J lost 2, with 19 bases in between. CDR3 DNA sequence: TGTGCCAGCAGTCCACGACTACAATCTGGCGGCAATCAGCCCCAGCATTTT. It codes for CASSPRLQSGGNQPQHF.

The chain has TRBV18 and TRBJ1-5, with no clear D. Germline V gives CDR1 KGHSH, CDR2 LQKENI. Trimming left V 5 bases short and J 3 bases short, with 11 bases between. The CDR3 runs 14 residues. The CDR3 loop reads CASSKWRNNQPQHF. The DNA of the CDR3 is TGTGCCAGCTCAAAGTGGCGGAACAATCAGCCCCAGCATTTT.

The gene calls are TRBV30 and TRBJ2-5; no firm D call. Trimming took 3 bases from V and 3 from J, leaving 11 bases between them. This CDR3 is built from 13 residues. CDR1 is GTSNPN and CDR2 is SVGIG in the germline V gene (reference sequence). The CDR3 region has the DNA TGTGCCTGGAGAGGGTGGGTAAAAGAGACCCAGTACTTC. Residues: CAWRGWVKETQYF.

The J gene is TRBJ2-1, the V gene TRBV7-9, with D possibly being TRBD1 (6 bases). V lost 5 bases to trimming and J lost 4 bases, with 24 bases between them. The length of the CDR3 is 18 residues. Germline V gene sequence: CDR1 SEHNR, CDR2 FQNEAQ (reference sequence). CDR3 sequence: CASSASDQSGHKYNEQFF. The CDR3 DNA reads TGTGCCAGCAGCGCATCCGATCAGTCGGGACACAAATACAATGAGCAGTTCTTC.

This clone has just one count. The rearrangement links TRBV4-1 to TRBJ2-3; 12 bases align to TRBD2. J lost 4 bases, V lost 3 bases, and 14 bases had no gene match. Germline V CDR1 and CDR2: MGHRA, YSYEKL. The CDR3 sequence is 19 residues long. In DNA form, the CDR3 reads TGCGCCAGCAGCCAGTTGTCCCCTATCCTAGCGGGGGGGCCAGATACGCAGTATTTT. It yields the protein CASSQLSPILAGGPDTQYF.

In this sample, this clone turned up a few times. The chain is built from TRBV5-1 and TRBJ1-1, with D unresolved. The germline V gene encodes CDR1 SGHRS and CDR2 YFSETQ. The length of the CDR3 is 13 residues. Trimming removed 5 bases from V and 3 bases from J, with 11 bases in between. Here the CDR3 reads CASRTGSYTEAFF. In nucleotides, the CDR3 is TGCGCCAGCAGAACGGGCAGCTACACTGAAGCTTTCTTT.

The V and J genes are TRBV6-6 and TRBJ1-4; D unresolved. Per germline, CDR1 MNHNY and CDR2 SVGAGI (reference sequence). The V end lost 6 bases, the J end lost 7 bases, and 9 bases lay between the germline ends. The CDR3 consists of 12 residues. This CDR3 is CASRVGSEKLFF. In DNA form, the CDR3 reads TGTGCCAGCAGGGTAGGATCTGAAAAACTGTTTTTT.

The chain recombines TRBV2 with TRBJ1-5; the D is unclear. The CDR3 runs 14 residues. The V end was cut by 6 bases, the J end by 4 bases, with 13 bases between. Germline CDR1 and CDR2: SNHLY and FYNNEI. This chain's CDR3 is CASRRVDINQPQHF. In DNA form, the CDR3 reads TGTGCCAGCAGACGGGTGGATATTAATCAGCCCCAGCATTTT.

The J gene is TRBJ1-2, the V gene TRBV18; TRBD1 aligns across 7 bases. This CDR3 is built from 14 residues. CDR1 and CDR2 from the germline V gene are KGHSH and LQKENI. The J segment lost 4 bases and the V segment lost 0 bases, leaving 2 bases of the junction unmatched. CDR3 sequence (DNA): TGTGCCAGCTCACCACCGGCAGGGGGCTATGGCTACACCTTC. Its translation is CASSPPAGGYGYTF.

A remark on this clone: The junction shows a germline mismatch at one end, possibly a read error. This chain links TRBV6-6 with TRBJ1-3; D uncertain. Germline CDR1 is MNHNY and CDR2 is SVGAGI (reference sequence). CDR3 length: 11 residues. The CDR3 loop reads CASGWGSTIYF. CDR3 nucleotides: TGTGCAAGCGGATGGGGAAGCACCATATATTTT.

V gene TRBV11-2 combines with J gene TRBJ2-3, with D uncertain. This CDR3 has 14 residues. Trimming left V 1 base short and J 6 bases short, with 11 bases between. Germline lookup yields CDR1 SGHAT and CDR2 FQNNGV. CDR3 sequence reads: CASSLGVGWDTQYF. As DNA, the CDR3 is TGTGCCAGCAGCTTAGGAGTGGGGTGGGATACGCAGTATTTT.

The chain uses TRBV5-5 and TRBJ2-2; D might be TRBD2 (6 bases). The CDR3 extends over 15 amino acids. The V end lost 3 bases, the J end lost 6 bases, and 15 bases lay between the germline ends. Germline-derived CDR1 and CDR2 are SGHKS and YYEKEE (reference sequence). The CDR3 reads CASSSGDFHSGELFF. CDR3 DNA: TGTGCCAGCAGCTCGGGGGACTTTCATTCCGGGGAGCTGTTTTTT. The entire variable domain, with the rest obtained from reference TRBV5-5 and TRBJ2-2, is as follows: DAGVTQSPTHLIKTRGQQVTLRCSPISGHKSVSWYQQVLGQGPQFIFQYYEKEERGRGNFPDRFSARQFPNYSSELNVNALLLGDSALYLCASSSGDFHSGELFFGEGSRLTVL.

The rearrangement uses TRBV7-8 and TRBJ2-2; D is perhaps TRBD2 (5 bases). CDR3 size: 15 residues. With 2 bases removed from V and 2 bases from J, the gap between germline ends came to 9 bases. From germline, CDR1 is SGHVS and CDR2 FQNEAQ. The CDR3 sequence: CASSLFRGNTGELFF. CDR3 nucleotides: TGTGCCAGCAGCTTATTCCGGGGTAACACCGGGGAGCTGTTTTTT.

The rearrangement uses TRBV6-1 and TRBJ2-1; 9 bases are a match to TRBD2. Germline V gene sequence: CDR1 MNHNS, CDR2 SASEGT. V shed 5 bases and J 8 bases; nucleotides not matched to a gene: 10. The CDR3 loop spans 15 amino acids. The CDR3 DNA sequence: TGTGCCAGCAGTTTTCGCGCGGGGGGGCCCGATGAGCAGTTCTTC. This encodes CASSFRAGGPDEQFF.

The chain employs TRBV18 and TRBJ1-1; D is uncertain. Trimming removed 3 bases from V and 1 base from J, with 18 bases in between. The CDR3 runs 17 residues. Germline CDR1 KGHSH, CDR2 LQKENI. CDR3 DNA: TGTGCCAGCTCACCCCTTCTTAATATAAGACAGAACACTGAAGCTTTCTTT. Its translation: CASSPLLNIRQNTEAFF.

The chain links TRBV27 to TRBJ2-3; 7 nucleotides line up with TRBD1. V trimming: 0 bases; J trimming: 4 bases; junction bases outside the gene matches: 1. The CDR3 is made up of 14 amino acids. Germline lookup yields CDR1 MNHEY and CDR2 SMNVEV (reference sequence). The CDR3 DNA reads as TGTGCCAGCAGTTTATCCAGGGGGTCAGATACGCAGTATTTT. Protein: CASSLSRGSDTQYF.

The chain combines TRBV5-6 with TRBJ1-1, with D tentatively TRBD1 (6 bases). The CDR3 consists of 16 residues. The V gene's germline CDR1 is SGHDT and CDR2 YYEEEE. V lost 1 base to trimming and J lost 4 bases, with 17 bases between them. The CDR3 spells CASSLSFRGPATEAFF. CDR3 coding DNA: TGTGCCAGCAGCTTGTCGTTTCGGGGGCCCGCCACTGAAGCTTTCTTT.